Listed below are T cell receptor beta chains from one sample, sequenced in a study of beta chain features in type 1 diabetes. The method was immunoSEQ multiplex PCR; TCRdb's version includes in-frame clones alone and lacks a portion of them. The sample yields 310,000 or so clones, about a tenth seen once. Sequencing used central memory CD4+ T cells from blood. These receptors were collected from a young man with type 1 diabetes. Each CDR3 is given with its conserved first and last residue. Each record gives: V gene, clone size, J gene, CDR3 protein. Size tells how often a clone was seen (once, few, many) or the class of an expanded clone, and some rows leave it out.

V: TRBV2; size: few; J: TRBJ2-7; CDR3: CASTVEQGSYEQYF
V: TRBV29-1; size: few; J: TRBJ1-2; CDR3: CSVRPTASYGYTF
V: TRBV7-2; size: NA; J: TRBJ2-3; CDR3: CASSLDRVTDTQYF
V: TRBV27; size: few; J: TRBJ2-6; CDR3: CASSFGTAGANVLTF
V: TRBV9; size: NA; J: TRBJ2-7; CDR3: CASSPSLAGGPYEQYF
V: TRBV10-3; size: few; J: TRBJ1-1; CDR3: CAISERGRSDTEAFF
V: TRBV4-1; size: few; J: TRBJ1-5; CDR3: CASSQDMGRANQPQHF
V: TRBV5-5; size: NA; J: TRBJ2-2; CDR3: CASSLGSGFSLTGELFF
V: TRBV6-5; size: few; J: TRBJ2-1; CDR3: CASTTRDGAYNEQFF
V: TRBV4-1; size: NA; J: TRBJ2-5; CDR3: CASSQDPTDGRGRHPHF
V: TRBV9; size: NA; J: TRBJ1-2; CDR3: CASSEAVGLGYGYTF
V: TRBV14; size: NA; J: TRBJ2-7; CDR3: CASSPVRTYEAYEQYF
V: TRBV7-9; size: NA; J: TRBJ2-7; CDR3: CASSLGTSFYEQYF
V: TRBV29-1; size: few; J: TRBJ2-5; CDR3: CSVEMGQGQETQYF
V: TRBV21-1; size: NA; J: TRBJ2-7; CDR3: CASSKGAKCLSYEQYF
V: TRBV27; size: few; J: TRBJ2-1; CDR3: CASRTQRGGSYNEQFF
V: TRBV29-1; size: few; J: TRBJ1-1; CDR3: CSGRQGSNTEAFF
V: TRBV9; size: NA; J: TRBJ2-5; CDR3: CASSATSGGIQETQYF
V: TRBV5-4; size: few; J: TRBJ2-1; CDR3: CASSPSTDAVENEQFF
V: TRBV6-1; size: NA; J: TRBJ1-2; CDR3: CASTQGGGSYGYTF
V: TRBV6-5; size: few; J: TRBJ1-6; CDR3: CASSLQGAEIPLHF
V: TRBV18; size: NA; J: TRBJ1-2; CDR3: CASSPLRGVKDGYTF